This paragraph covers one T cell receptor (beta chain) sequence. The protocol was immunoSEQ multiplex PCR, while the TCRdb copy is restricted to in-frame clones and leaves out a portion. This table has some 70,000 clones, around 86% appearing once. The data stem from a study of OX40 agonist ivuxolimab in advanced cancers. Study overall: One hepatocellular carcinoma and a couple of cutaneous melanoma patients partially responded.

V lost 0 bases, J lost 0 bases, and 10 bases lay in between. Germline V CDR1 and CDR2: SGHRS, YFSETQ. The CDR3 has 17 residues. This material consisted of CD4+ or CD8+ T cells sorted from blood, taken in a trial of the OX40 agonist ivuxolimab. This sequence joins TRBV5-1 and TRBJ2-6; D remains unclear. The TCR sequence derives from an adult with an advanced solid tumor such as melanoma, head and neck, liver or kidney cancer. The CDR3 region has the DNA TGCGCCAGCAGCTTGGACGTACTTAGCTCTGGGGCCAACGTCCTGACTTTC. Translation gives CASSLDVLSSGANVLTF.